These 22 T cell receptor beta chains came from one sample sequenced in a study of low-dose radiotherapy and immunotherapy resistance in tumors. Specified time point: after trial treatment. Specified treatment: LDRT plus nivolumab, ipilimumab, low-dose cyclophosphamide and aspirin (RACIN trial). Gene-specific TRAV and TRBV primers were used for first-strand cDNA, covering alpha and beta chains. A constant-region primer paired with the V-primer adapter amplified TCRs over around 18 PCR cycles. TCRdb ran MiXCR on the reads and lists one entry per CDR3 protein. The sample carries around 80,000 distinct CDR3 sequences, less than 20% recorded once. The sequences come from PBMCs, collected after low-dose radiotherapy plus immunotherapy. These TCRs come from a male donor with prostate cancer.

This clonotype showed up many times. The chain carries TRBV18 and TRBJ2-7; D may be TRBD1 (5 bases). The V gene's germline CDR1 is KGHSH and CDR2 LQKENI. Trimming left V 5 bases short and J 5 bases short, with 10 bases between. CDR3 length: 12 residues. The CDR3 reads CASSAQAHEQYF. The CDR3 DNA is TGTGCCAGCTCAGCACAGGCCCACGAGCAGTACTTC.

The table lists this clonotype with many counts. The V and J genes are TRBV20-1 and TRBJ2-7; 8 bases are a match to TRBD1. Germline trimming cut 4 bases from V and 4 bases from J; bases unmatched to any gene: 9. Germline CDR1 and CDR2: DFQATT and SNEGSKA (reference sequence). There are 14 residues in the CDR3. The CDR3 protein is CSAISTGAPYEQYF. CDR3 DNA sequence: TGCAGTGCTATTTCGACAGGGGCGCCTTACGAGCAGTACTTC.

This clonotype occurred many times. The CDR3 DNA reads TGCAGCGTTGAAATCGGAACAGGGGGAGCGGCTAATGAAAAACTGTTTTTT. Translating it yields CSVEIGTGGAANEKLFF. The V call is TRBV29-1, the J call TRBJ1-4; the match to TRBD1 covers 8 bases. Germline loops: CDR1 SQVTM, CDR2 ANQGSEA. The CDR3 is 17 residues long. Trimming took 2 bases from V and 3 from J; bases not matched to a gene: 11.

This clonotype was seen at least ten times. The rearrangement links TRBV20-1 to TRBJ1-4, with 9 positions matching TRBD1. V trimming: 7 bases; J trimming: 6 bases; junction bases outside the gene matches: 9. The germline V gene has CDR1 DFQATT and CDR2 SNEGSKA (reference sequence). CDR3 length: 14 residues. CDR3 bases: TGCAGTGTCCGCCCGGGACAGGGTTATGAAAAACTGTTTTTT. This codes for CSVRPGQGYEKLFF.

Points on this clonotype: It differs at one base from a far larger clone, so likely a read error. The gene calls are TRBV6-1 and TRBJ2-1; 14 bases match TRBD2. CDR3 length: 15 residues. Germline V gene sequence: CDR1 MNHNS, CDR2 SASEGT. The CDR3 sequence: CASKGRTSGRNEKFF. The CDR3 coding sequence is TGTGCCAGCAAGGGGAGGACTAGCGGGAGGAATGAGAAGTTCTTC.

This clonotype occurred many times. The CDR3 bases are TGTGCCAGCTCACCACCGTTAGGGGACGTAGCCAAAAACATTCAGTACTTC. As protein: CASSPPLGDVAKNIQYF. The J gene is TRBJ2-4, the V gene TRBV18, with D possibly being TRBD1 or TRBD2 (5 bases each). Trimming pared 0 bases from V and 0 bases from J, leaving 12 bases between. The CDR3 consists of 17 residues. The germline V gene has CDR1 KGHSH and CDR2 LQKENI.

This chain joins TRBV29-1 and TRBJ1-1; D is unresolved. This CDR3 region has 11 residues. Germline lookup yields CDR1 SQVTM and CDR2 ANQGSEA. The germline V and J ends were trimmed by 4 bases and 5 bases, with 8 bases remaining between them. Here the CDR3 DNA reads TGCAGCGTTGTAGGTGGGACTGAAGCTTTCTTT. Protein sequence: CSVVGGTEAFF.

This clonotype was detected only a few times. Only one base separates this from a far larger clonotype, so it likely reflects a read error. The rearrangement links TRBV3-1 to TRBJ2-7; 15 nucleotides line up with TRBD2. The CDR3 spans 17 residues. The germline gives CDR1 LGHDT, CDR2 YNNKEL (reference sequence). The J segment lost 7 bases and the V segment lost 4 bases, leaving 11 bases of the junction unmatched. CDR3 DNA: TGTGCCAGCAGCCGCGGACTAGCGGGAGGGCCCTACAATGAGCAGTACTTC. Translation gives CASSRGLAGGPYNEQYF.

V usage is TRBV19 and J usage is TRBJ1-5, with 8 positions matching TRBD1. Germline-derived CDR1 and CDR2 are LNHDA and SQIVND (reference sequence). The CDR3 contains 15 residues. V shed 3 bases, J shed 11 bases, and the junction held 12 bases outside the gene matches. CDR3 protein: CASSIGTGWGRAQHF. The CDR3 DNA reads as TGTGCCAGTAGTATCGGGACAGGATGGGGACGAGCCCAGCATTTT. Drawing the rest from reference TRBV19 and TRBJ1-5, the complete variable domain is DGGITQSPKYLFRKEGQNVTLSCEQNLNHDAMYWYRQDPGQGLRLIYYSQIVNDFQKGDIAEGYSVSREKKESFPLTVTSAQKNPTAFYLCASSIGTGWGRAQHFGDGTRLSIL.

This clonotype appeared a few times. This chain connects TRBV29-1 to TRBJ2-1, with a possible D match to TRBD2 (5 bases). The germline V gene has CDR1 SQVTM and CDR2 ANQGSEA. This CDR3 is built from 16 residues. The V end lost 3 bases, the J end lost 1 base, and 16 bases lay between the germline ends. CDR3 bases: TGCAGCGTTGATCTGGGCTCTCGAGGGTCCTACAATGAGCAGTTCTTC. It translates to CSVDLGSRGSYNEQFF.

Ten or more counts support this clonotype. The genes are TRBV5-4 and TRBJ1-1, with 9 bases lining up with TRBD1. This CDR3 spans 15 amino acids. V dropped 5 bases and J dropped 5; count of bases not matched to a gene: 10. CDR1 and CDR2 from the germline V gene are SGHNT and YYREEE (reference sequence). The CDR3 sequence is CASSFPGQGGTEAFF. For the CDR3, the DNA is TGTGCCAGCAGTTTTCCGGGACAGGGAGGAACTGAAGCTTTCTTT.

This clonotype was seen only once. One base separates it from a far larger clone, so it is likely a read error. V is TRBV28 and J is TRBJ2-5; 13 nucleotides line up with TRBD2. Germline V CDR1 and CDR2: MDHEN, SYDVKM. J was trimmed by 11 bases and V by 1 base; bases with no gene match: 28. The CDR3 has 22 amino acids. The CDR3 here is CASSLFRPGLAGRGLGYNEQYF. The CDR3 DNA sequence: TGTGCCAGCAGTTTATTTCGCCCGGGACTAGCGGGAAGGGGGCTGGGGTACAATGAGCAGTACTTC.

There are many counts of this clonotype. The V gene is TRBV5-1, the J gene TRBJ2-5; D unresolved. Germline V gives CDR1 SGHRS, CDR2 YFSETQ. The CDR3 runs to 14 residues. The V end lost 2 bases, the J end lost 5 bases, and 13 bases lay between the germline ends. In nucleotides, the CDR3 is TGCGCCAGCAGCTTAGGACGGGCTGCGGAGACCCAGTACTTC. As protein: CASSLGRAAETQYF.

The chain links TRBV5-6 to TRBJ2-2; 10 bases map to TRBD2. V lost 2 bases to trimming and J lost 5 bases; unmatched junction nucleotides: 3. Germline lookup yields CDR1 SGHDT and CDR2 YYEEEE. CDR3 length: 15 residues. The CDR3 DNA reads TGTGCCAGCAGCTTAGCGGGAGGGGTGACCGGGGAGCTGTTTTTT. As protein: CASSLAGGVTGELFF.

This clonotype has more than one count but fewer than ten. The chain joins TRBV9 to TRBJ2-2; D gene ambiguous. With 0 bases removed from V and 4 bases from J, the gap between germline ends came to 10 bases. The length of the CDR3 is 15 residues. The germline V gene encodes CDR1 SGDLS and CDR2 YYNGEE. This CDR3 reads CASSVGQRFTGELFF. CDR3 sequence (DNA): TGTGCCAGCAGCGTAGGACAAAGGTTCACCGGGGAGCTGTTTTTT.

The table lists this clonotype with a few counts. The chain joins TRBV28 to TRBJ2-7; D may be TRBD1 (6 bases). The CDR3 runs 17 residues. Per germline, CDR1 MDHEN and CDR2 SYDVKM. Trimming cost V 6 bases and J 0 bases, with 21 bases left between them. For the CDR3, the DNA is TGTGCCAGCAGGTCCCCGACGGCAGGGGCCAGCTCCTACGAGCAGTACTTC. This gives the protein CASRSPTAGASSYEQYF.

For this clonotype: It is likely a read error: a sequence one base away is far more abundant. CDR3: CASGYGAHYGYTF. The CDR3 DNA reads TGTGCCAGCGGTTATGGGGCACACTATGGCTACACCTTC. V is TRBV6-9 and J is TRBJ1-2, with D perhaps matching TRBD1 (5 bases). The CDR3 length is 13 residues. Germline V gene lookup returns CDR1 MNHGY and CDR2 SVAAGI.

Notes on this clonotype: A read error likely explains this, since a far larger clone differs by one base. This chain uses TRBV6-5 with TRBJ2-1, with 13 bases matching TRBD2. CDR3 length: 16 residues. Looked up from germline, CDR1 is MNHEY and CDR2 is SVGAGI. V dropped 6 bases and J dropped 10; count of bases not matched to a gene: 12. The CDR3 nucleotides read TGTGCCAGCAGACACCGGACTAGCGGGAGCTCCTACGAGCAGTTCTTC. Amino acids: CASRHRTSGSSYEQFF.

A note on this clonotype: This is likely an artifact of a read error, given a far larger clone one base away. CDR3 region: CASGEGPGYNEQFF. CDR3 nucleotides: TGTGCCAGCGGCGAGGGACCGGGATACAATGAGCAGTTCTTC. The rearrangement joins TRBV26 to TRBJ2-1; TRBD1 is the table's D call and was not checked against the DNA. TRBV26 has pseudogene status. This CDR3 has 14 residues.

This clonotype was observed at least ten times. The chain has TRBV4-2 and TRBJ1-2, with D possibly TRBD1 on 6 matching bases. Trimming removed 3 bases from V and 6 bases from J, with 17 bases in between. The V gene's germline CDR1 is LGHNA and CDR2 YNFKEQ. CDR3 size: 15 residues. As DNA, the CDR3 is TGTGCCAGCAGCCATCCTACAGGGTCGACTCATGGCTACACCTTC. Amino acid sequence: CASSHPTGSTHGYTF.

In its sample, this clonotype was seen many times. J is TRBJ2-3 and V is TRBV5-1; D not certain. The CDR3 sequence is 13 residues long. The germline CDR1 and CDR2 sequences are SGHRS and YFSETQ. V lost 0 bases, J lost 5 bases, and 7 bases lay in between. CDR3 loop: CASSLGSGDTQYF. Written as DNA, the CDR3 is TGCGCCAGCAGCTTGGGGTCCGGAGATACGCAGTATTTT.

CDR3 sequence (DNA): TGCGCCAGCAGTCAAAACACCGGGACAGGGGGCTGCTATGGCTACACCTTC. This translates into CASSQNTGTGGCYGYTF. The V gene is TRBV23-1, the J gene TRBJ1-2; TRBD1 aligns across 12 bases. TRBV23-1 is an ORF; its function is uncertain. Losses at the gene ends were 2 bases for V and 4 bases for J; bases not matched to a gene: 8. The CDR3 has 17 residues.